This T cell receptor (beta chain) originates from a study of T cell responses to AZD1222 COVID-19 vaccine. Study-level findings and limits: The donors showed a predominance of white British ancestry and of females, with possible underestimation of clonal diversity. Mapped onto spike, vaccine-associated CD4 TCRs spanned it and were dominant at 160-218 and 743-854.

This clone is deemed medium-sized. Its specificity is not known. The germline V gene has CDR1 SEHNR and CDR2 FQNEAQ (reference sequence). V lost 3 bases to trimming and J lost 5 bases; unmatched junction nucleotides: 5. This CDR3 is 14 amino acids long. Sequencing used immunoSEQ multiplex PCR; TCRdb keeps in-frame clones, though not all of them. The table lists 55,000 to 70,000 clones, roughly 86% of them singletons. The sample here was peripheral blood, taken on day 0 of AZD1222 vaccination. The sequence was obtained from an adult in good health. The gene calls are TRBV7-9 and TRBJ2-7, with TRBD1 identical over 9 bases. The CDR3 nucleotides read TGTGCCAGCAGCTTGGGACAGGGAGGGAACGAGCAGTACTTC. Translation: CASSLGQGGNEQYF.